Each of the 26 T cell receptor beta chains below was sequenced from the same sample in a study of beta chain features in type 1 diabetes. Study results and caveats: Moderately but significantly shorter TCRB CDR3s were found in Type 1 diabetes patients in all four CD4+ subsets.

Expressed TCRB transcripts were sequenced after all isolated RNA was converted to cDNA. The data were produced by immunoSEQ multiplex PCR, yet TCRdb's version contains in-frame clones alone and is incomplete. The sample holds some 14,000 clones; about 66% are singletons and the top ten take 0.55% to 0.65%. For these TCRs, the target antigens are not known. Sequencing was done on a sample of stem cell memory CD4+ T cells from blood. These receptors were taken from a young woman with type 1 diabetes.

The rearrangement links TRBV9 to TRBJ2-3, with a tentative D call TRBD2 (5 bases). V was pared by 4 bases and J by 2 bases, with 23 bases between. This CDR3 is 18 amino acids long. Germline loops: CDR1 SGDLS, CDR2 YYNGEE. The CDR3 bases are TGTGCCAGCAGCCCCCGTCCCTATGGAGGAGCGTACACAGATACGCAGTATTTT. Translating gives CASSPRPYGGAYTDTQYF.

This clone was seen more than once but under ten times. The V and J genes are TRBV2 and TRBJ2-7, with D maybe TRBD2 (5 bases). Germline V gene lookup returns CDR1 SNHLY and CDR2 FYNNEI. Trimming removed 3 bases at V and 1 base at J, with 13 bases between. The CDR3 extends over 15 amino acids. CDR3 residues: CASSDGRSGSYEQYF. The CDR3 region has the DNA TGTGCCAGCAGTGATGGCAGGAGCGGATCCTACGAGCAGTACTTC.

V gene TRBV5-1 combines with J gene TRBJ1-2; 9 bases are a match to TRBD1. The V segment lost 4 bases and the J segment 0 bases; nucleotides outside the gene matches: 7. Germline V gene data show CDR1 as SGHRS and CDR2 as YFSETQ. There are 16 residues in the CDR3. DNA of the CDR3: TGCGCCAGCAGCGCAGGACAGGGGCCGGCTAACTATGGCTACACCTTC. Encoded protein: CASSAGQGPANYGYTF.

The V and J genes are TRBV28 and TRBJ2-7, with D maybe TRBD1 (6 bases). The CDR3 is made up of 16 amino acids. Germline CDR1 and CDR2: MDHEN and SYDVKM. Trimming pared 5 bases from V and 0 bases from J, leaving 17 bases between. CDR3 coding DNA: TGTGCCAGCAGTCCCCCCGGGACAAGGAGCTCCTACGAGCAGTACTTC. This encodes CASSPPGTRSSYEQYF.

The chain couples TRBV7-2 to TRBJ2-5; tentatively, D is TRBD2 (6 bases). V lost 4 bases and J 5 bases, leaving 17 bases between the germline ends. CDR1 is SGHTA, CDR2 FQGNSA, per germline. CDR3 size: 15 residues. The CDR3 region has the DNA TGTGCCAGCAGCTCGCGTATGGGGGGAATGGAGACCCAGTACTTC. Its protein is CASSSRMGGMETQYF. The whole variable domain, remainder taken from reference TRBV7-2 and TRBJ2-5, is GAGVSQSPSNKVTEKGKDVELRCDPISGHTALYWYRQSLGQGLEFLIYFQGNSAPDKSGLPSDRFSAERTGGSVSTLTIQRTQQEDSAVYLCASSSRMGGMETQYFGPGTRLLVL.

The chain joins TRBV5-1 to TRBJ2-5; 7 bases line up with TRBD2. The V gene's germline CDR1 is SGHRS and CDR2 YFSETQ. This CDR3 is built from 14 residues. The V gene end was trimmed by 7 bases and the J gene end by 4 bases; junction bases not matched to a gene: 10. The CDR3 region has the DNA TGCGCCAGCGACCCGGGGGGATCGGGAGAGACCCAGTACTTC. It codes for CASDPGGSGETQYF.

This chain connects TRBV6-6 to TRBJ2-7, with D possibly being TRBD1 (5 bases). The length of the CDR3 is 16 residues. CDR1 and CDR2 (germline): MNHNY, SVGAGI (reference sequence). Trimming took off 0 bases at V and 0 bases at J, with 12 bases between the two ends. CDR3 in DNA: TGTGCCAGCAGTTACTCGGGCAGGGAACCCTCCTACGAGCAGTACTTC. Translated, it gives CASSYSGREPSYEQYF.

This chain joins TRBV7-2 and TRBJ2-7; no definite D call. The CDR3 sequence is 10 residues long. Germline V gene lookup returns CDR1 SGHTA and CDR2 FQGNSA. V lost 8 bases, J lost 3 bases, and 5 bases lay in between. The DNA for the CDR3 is TGTGCCAGCGGGCGCTACGAGCAGTACTTC. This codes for CASGRYEQYF.

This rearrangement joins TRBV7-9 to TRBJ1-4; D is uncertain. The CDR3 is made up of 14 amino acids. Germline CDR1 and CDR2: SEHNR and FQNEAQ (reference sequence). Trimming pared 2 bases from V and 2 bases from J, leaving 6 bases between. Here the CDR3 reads CASSLRSTNEKLFF. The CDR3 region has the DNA TGTGCCAGCAGCTTACGGTCGACTAATGAAAAACTGTTTTTT.

CDR3 DNA: TGTGCTTCAGGGACTAATCACTACGAGCAGTACTTC. Residues: CASGTNHYEQYF. This chain uses TRBV7-2 with TRBJ2-7; 7 positions agree with TRBD2. The CDR3 runs to 12 residues. Germline V gives CDR1 SGHTA, CDR2 FQGNSA.

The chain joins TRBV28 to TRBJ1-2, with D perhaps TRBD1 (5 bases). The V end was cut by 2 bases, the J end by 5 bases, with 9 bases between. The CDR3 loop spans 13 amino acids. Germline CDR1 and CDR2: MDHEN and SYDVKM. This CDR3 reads CASSLLGEYGYTF. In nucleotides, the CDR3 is TGTGCCAGCAGTTTACTAGGGGAATATGGCTACACCTTC.

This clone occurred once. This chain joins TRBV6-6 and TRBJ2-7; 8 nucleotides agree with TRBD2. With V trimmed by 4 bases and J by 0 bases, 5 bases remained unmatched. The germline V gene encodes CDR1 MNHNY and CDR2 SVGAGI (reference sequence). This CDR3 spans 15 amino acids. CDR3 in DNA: TGTGCCAGCAGTTCCCATACTAGCGGCTCCTACGAGCAGTACTTC. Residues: CASSSHTSGSYEQYF.

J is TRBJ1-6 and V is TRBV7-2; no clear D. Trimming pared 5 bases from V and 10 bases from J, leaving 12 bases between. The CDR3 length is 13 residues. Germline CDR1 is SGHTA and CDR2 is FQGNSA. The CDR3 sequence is CASSPIDSSPLHF. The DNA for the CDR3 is TGTGCCAGCAGCCCGATTGATAGCTCACCCCTCCACTTT.

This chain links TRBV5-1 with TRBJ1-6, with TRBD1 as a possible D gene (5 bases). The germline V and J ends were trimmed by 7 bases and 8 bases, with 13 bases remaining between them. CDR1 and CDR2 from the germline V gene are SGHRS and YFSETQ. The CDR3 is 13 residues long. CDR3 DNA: TGCGCCAGCCAAAAGGCCAGGGATTCACCCCTCCACTTT. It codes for CASQKARDSPLHF. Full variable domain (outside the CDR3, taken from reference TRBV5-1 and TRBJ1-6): KAGVTQTPRYLIKTRGQQVTLSCSPISGHRSVSWYQQTPGQGLQFLFEYFSETQRNKGNFPGRFSGRQFSNSRSEMNVSTLELGDSALYLCASQKARDSPLHFGNGTRLTVT.

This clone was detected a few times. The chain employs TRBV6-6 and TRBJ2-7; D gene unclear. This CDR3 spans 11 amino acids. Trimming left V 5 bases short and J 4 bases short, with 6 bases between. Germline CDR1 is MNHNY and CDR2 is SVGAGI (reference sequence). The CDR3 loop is CASSPRYEQYF. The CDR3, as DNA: TGTGCCAGCAGTCCTCGGTACGAGCAGTACTTC.

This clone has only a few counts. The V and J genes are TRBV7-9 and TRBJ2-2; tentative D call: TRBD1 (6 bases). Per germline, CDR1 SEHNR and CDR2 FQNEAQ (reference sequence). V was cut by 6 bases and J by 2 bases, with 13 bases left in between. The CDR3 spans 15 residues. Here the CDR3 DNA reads TGTGCCAGCAGGCCCCCTGGGGGCAACACCGGGGAGCTGTTTTTT. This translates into CASRPPGGNTGELFF.

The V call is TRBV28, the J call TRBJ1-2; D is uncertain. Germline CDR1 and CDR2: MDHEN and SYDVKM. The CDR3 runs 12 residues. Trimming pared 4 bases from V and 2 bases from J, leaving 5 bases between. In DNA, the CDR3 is TGTGCCAGCAGTTGGGAGAACTATGGCTACACCTTC. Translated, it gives CASSWENYGYTF.

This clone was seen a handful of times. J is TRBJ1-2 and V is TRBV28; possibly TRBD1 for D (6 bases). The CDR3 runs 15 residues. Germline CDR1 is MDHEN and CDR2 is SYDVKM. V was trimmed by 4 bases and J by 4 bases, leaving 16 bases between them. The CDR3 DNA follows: TGTGCCAGCAGTTCTACAGGGTCTCAGGGCTATGGCTACACCTTC. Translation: CASSSTGSQGYGYTF.

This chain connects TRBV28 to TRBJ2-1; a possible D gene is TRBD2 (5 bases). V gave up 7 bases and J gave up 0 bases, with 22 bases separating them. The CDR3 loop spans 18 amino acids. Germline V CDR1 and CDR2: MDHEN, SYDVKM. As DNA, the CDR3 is TGTGCCAGCACCCTAAGTCGGGGTAGCTTGAGCTCCTACAATGAGCAGTTCTTC. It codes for CASTLSRGSLSSYNEQFF.

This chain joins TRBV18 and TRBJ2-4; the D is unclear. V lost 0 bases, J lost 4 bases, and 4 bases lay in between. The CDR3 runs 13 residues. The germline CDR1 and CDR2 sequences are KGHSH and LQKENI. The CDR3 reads CASSPPQKNIQYF. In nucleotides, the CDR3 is TGTGCCAGCTCACCACCCCAGAAAAACATTCAGTACTTC.

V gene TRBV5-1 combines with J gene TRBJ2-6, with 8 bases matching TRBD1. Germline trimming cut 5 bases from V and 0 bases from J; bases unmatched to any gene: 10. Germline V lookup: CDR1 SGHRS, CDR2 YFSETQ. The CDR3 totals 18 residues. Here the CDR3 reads CASRGTGFSISGANVLTF. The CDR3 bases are TGCGCCAGCAGAGGGACAGGTTTTTCGATCTCTGGGGCCAACGTCCTGACTTTC.

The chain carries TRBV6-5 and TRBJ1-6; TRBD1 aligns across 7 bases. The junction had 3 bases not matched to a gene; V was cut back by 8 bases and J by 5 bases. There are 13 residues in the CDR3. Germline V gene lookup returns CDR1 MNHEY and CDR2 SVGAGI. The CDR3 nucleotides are TGTGCCAGCCAGACAGGGAATAATTCACCCCTCCACTTT. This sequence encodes CASQTGNNSPLHF.

CDR3: CASSRDIRDEQFF. The CDR3 bases are TGTGCCAGCAGCCGGGACATCAGGGATGAGCAGTTCTTC. V usage is TRBV6-4 and J usage is TRBJ2-1; D possibly corresponds to TRBD1 (6 bases). This CDR3 has 13 residues. The germline gives CDR1 MRHNA, CDR2 SNTAGT. The V gene lost 6 bases and the J gene lost 8 bases, with 14 bases spanning the gap.

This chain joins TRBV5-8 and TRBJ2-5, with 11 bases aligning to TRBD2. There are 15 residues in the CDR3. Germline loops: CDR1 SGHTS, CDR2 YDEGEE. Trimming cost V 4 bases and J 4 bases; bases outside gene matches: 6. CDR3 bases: TGTGCCAGCAGCCCATTTCTAGCGGGAGGAGAGACCCAGTACTTC. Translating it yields CASSPFLAGGETQYF. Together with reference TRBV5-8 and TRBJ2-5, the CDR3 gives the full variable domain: EAGVTQSPTHLIKTRGQQATLRCSPISGHTSVYWYQQALGLGLQFLLWYDEGEERNRGNFPPRFSGRQFPNYSSELNVNALELEDSALYLCASSPFLAGGETQYFGPGTRLLVL.

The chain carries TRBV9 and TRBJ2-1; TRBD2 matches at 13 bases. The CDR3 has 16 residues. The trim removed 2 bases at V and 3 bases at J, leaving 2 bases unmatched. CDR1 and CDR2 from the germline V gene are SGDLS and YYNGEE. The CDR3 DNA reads TGTGCCAGCAGCGTTGGACTAGCGGGGGACTACAATGAGCAGTTCTTC. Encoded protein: CASSVGLAGDYNEQFF.

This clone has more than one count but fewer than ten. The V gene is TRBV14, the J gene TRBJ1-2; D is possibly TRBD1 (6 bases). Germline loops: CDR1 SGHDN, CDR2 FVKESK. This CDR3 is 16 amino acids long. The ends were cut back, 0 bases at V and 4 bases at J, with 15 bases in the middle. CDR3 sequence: CASSQDLGGYAYGYTF. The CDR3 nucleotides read TGTGCCAGCAGCCAAGATCTAGGGGGATACGCCTATGGCTACACCTTC.